This T cell receptor (beta chain) is from a study of cytomegalovirus exposure and HLA in healthy donors. General study points: According to reports, the classifier identified cytomegalovirus status with high specificity and sensitivity.

A note on this clone: What it binds is unknown. The sample holds other DNA sequences that translate to the same CDR3.

V shed 0 bases and J shed 4 bases, with 13 bases lying between them. The CDR3 is 15 amino acids. Germline V CDR1 and CDR2: SGHRS, YFSETQ. This PCR relied on a set of 60 Vbeta primers and 13 Jbeta primers. Using immunoSEQ multiplex PCR, the repertoire was profiled, and TCRdb retains in-frame clones only, with some absent. Here the sample table reports some 52,000 clones. The donors (healthy individuals) were bone marrow donors. This TCR was sampled from a woman aged 60 to 75 in good health and CMV-seropositive. V usage is TRBV5-1 and J usage is TRBJ1-1; no definite D call. The material sequenced was PBMCs. In DNA form, the CDR3 reads TGCGCCAGCAGCTTGGTGGGCGGAGCGGGCACTGAAGCTTTCTTT. It is translated as CASSLVGGAGTEAFF.